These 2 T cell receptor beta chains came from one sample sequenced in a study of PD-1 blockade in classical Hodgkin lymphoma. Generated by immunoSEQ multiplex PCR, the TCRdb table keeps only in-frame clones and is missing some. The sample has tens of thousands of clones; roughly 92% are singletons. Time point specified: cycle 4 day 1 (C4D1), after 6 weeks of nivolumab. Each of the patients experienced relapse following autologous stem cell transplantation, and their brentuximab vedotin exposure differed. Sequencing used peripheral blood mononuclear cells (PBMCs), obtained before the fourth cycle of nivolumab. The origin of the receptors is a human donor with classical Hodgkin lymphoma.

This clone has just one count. In DNA form, the CDR3 reads TGTGCCAGCAGCCCCGGACACCAACACCTTTACGAGCAGTACTTC. This codes for CASSPGHQHLYEQYF. The chain joins TRBV7-2 to TRBJ2-7; TRBD1 might be the D (5 bases). Trimming cost V 5 bases and J 4 bases, with 18 bases left between them. CDR3 length equals 15 residues. Germline V gives CDR1 SGHTA, CDR2 FQGNSA.

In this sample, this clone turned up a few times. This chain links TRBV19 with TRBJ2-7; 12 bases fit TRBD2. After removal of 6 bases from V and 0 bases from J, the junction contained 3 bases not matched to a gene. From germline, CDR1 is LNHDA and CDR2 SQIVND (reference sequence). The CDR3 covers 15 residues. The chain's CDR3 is CASRQTSGSSYEQYF. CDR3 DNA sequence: TGTGCCAGTAGGCAGACTAGCGGGAGCTCCTACGAGCAGTACTTC.